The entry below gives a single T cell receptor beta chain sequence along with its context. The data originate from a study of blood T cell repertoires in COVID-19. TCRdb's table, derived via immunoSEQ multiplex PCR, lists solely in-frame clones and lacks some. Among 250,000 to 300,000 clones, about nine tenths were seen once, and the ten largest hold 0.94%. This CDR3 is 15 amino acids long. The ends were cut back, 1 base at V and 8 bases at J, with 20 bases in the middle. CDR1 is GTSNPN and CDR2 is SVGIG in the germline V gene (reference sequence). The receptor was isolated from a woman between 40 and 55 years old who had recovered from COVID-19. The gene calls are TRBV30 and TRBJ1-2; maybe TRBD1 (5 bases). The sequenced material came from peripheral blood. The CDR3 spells CAWSARGTSGGGYTF. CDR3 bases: TGTGCCTGGAGTGCGCGGGGCACTTCGGGCGGGGGCTACACCTTC.